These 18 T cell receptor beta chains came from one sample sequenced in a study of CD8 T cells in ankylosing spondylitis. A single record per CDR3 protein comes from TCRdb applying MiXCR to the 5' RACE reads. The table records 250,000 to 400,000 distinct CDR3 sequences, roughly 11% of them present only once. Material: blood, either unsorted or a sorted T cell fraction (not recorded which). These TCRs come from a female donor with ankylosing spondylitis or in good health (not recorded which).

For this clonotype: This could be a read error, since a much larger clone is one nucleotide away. The CDR3 is CASSQEYRRRNEQFF. CDR3 nucleotides: TGTGCCAGCAGCCAAGAGTACAGGAGACGCAATGAGCAGTTCTTC. This sequence joins TRBV4-2 and TRBJ2-1; perhaps TRBD1 as D (5 bases). The CDR3 extends over 15 amino acids. Germline-derived CDR1 and CDR2 are LGHNA and YNFKEQ. Trimming cost V 0 bases and J 6 bases, with 12 bases left between them.

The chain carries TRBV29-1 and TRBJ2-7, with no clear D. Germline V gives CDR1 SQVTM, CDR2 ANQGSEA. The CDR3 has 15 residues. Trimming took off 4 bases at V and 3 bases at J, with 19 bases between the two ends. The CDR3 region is CSVVDKARAGYEQYF. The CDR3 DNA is TGCAGCGTTGTAGATAAGGCTAGGGCTGGCTACGAGCAGTACTTC.

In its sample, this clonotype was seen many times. The CDR3 coding sequence is TGTGCCAGTGACAGGACTAGCGGGAGTTGGAATACGCAGTATTTT. This gives the protein CASDRTSGSWNTQYF. J is TRBJ2-3 and V is TRBV28; TRBD2 aligns across 13 bases. Germline assignment: CDR1 MDHEN and CDR2 SYDVKM. V lost 9 bases and J lost 7; bases outside the gene matches: 10. This CDR3 has 15 residues.

CDR3 protein: CASSLAAGGYGYTF. CDR3 nucleotide sequence: TGTGCCAGCAGCTTAGCAGCAGGGGGCTATGGCTACACCTTC. This rearrangement joins TRBV11-2 to TRBJ1-2; 7 bases fit TRBD1. CDR1 is SGHAT and CDR2 is FQNNGV in the germline V gene. Trimming removed 1 base from V and 4 bases from J; junction bases left unmatched: 3. There are 14 residues in the CDR3.

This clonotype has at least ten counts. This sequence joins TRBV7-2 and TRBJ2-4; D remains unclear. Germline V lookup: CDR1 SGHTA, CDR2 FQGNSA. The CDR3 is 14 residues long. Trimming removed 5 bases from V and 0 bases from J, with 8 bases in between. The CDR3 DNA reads TGTGCCAGCAGCCCCCGTCTAGCCAAAAACATTCAGTACTTC. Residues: CASSPRLAKNIQYF.

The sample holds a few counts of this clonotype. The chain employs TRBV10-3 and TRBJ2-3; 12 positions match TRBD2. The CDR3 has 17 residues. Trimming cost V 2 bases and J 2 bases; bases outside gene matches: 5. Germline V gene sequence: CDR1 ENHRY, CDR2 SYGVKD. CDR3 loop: CAISESGLAGHTDTQYF. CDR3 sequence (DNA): TGTGCCATCAGTGAGAGCGGACTAGCGGGACACACAGATACGCAGTATTTT.

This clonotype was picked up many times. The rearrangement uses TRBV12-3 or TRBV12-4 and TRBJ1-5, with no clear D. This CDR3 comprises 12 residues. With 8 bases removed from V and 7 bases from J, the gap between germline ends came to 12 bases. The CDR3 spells CASAGSGQPQHF. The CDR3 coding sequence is TGTGCCAGCGCAGGATCTGGACAGCCCCAGCATTTT.

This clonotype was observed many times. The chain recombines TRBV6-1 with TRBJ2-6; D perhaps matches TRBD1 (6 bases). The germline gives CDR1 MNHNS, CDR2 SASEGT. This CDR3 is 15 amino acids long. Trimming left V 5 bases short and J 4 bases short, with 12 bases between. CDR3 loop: CASSTGTSGANVLTF. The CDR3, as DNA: TGTGCCAGCAGTACCGGGACATCAGGGGCCAACGTCCTGACTTTC.

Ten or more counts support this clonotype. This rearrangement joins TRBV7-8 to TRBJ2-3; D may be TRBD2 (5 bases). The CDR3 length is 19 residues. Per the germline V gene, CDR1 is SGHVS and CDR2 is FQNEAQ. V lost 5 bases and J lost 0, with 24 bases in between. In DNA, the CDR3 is TGTGCCAGCAGCCCACCCCTCGGACTTGCTTTCGTTAGCACAGATACGCAGTATTTT. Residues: CASSPPLGLAFVSTDTQYF.

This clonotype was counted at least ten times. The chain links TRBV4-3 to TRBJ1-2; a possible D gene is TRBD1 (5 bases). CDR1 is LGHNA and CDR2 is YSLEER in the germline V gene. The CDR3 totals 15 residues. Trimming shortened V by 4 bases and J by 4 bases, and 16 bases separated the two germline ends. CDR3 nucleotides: TGCGCCAGCAGCCCAGTGAGAGAAGGGGTCTATGGCTACACCTTC. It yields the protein CASSPVREGVYGYTF.

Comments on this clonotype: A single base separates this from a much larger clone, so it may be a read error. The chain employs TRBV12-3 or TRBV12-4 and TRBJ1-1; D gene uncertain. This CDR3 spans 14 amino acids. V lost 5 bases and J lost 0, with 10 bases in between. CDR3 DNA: TGTGCCAGCAGTGGACGAGGCATGAACACTGAAGCTTTCTTT. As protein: CASSGRGMNTEAFF.

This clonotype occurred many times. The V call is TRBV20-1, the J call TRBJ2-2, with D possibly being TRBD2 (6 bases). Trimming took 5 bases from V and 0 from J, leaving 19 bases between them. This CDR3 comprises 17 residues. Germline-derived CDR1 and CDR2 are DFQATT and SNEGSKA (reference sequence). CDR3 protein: CSAGTGGRGTNTGELFF. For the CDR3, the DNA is TGCAGTGCTGGGACCGGGGGTAGGGGCACGAACACCGGGGAGCTGTTTTTT.

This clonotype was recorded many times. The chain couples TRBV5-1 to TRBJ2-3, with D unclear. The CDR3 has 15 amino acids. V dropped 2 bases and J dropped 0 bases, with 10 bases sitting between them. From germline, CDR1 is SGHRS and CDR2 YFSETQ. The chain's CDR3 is CASSFKGSSTDTQYF. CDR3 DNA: TGCGCCAGCAGCTTTAAAGGGTCTAGCACAGATACGCAGTATTTT.

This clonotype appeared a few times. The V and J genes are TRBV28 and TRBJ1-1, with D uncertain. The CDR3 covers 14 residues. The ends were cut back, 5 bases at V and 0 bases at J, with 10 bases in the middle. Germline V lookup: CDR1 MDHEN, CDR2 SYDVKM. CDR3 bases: TGTGCCAGCAGTCCGACGGCCATGAACACTGAAGCTTTCTTT. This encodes CASSPTAMNTEAFF. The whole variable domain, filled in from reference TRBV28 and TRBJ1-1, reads DVKVTQSSRYLVKRTGEKVFLECVQDMDHENMFWYRQDPGLGLRLIYFSYDVKMKEKGDIPEGYSVSREKKERFSLILESASTNQTSMYLCASSPTAMNTEAFFGQGTRLTVV.

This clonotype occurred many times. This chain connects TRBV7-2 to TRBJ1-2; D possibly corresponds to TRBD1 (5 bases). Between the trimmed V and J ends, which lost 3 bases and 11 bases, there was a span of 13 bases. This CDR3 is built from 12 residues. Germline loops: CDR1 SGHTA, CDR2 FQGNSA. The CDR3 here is CASSFPGQSYTF. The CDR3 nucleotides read TGTGCCAGCAGCTTCCCAGGGCAGAGTTACACCTTC.

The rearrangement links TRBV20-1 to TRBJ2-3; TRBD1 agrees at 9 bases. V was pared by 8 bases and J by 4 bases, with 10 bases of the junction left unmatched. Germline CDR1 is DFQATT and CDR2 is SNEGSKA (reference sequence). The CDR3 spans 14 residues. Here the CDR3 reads CSTAQGARSDTQYF. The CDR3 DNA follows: TGCAGTACTGCACAGGGGGCGAGATCAGATACGCAGTATTTT.

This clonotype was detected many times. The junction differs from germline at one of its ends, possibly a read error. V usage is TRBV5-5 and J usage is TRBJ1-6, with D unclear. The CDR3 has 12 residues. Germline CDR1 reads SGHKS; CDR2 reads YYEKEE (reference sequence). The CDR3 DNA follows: TGTGCCAGCCGCTTGGATAATTCACCCCTCCACTTT. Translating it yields CASRLDNSPLHF. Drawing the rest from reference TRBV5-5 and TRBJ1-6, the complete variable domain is DAGVTQSPTHLIKTRGQQVTLRCSPISGHKSVSWYQQVLGQGPQFIFQYYEKEERGRGNFPDRFSARQFPNYSSELNVNALLLGDSALYLCASRLDNSPLHFGNGTRLTVT.

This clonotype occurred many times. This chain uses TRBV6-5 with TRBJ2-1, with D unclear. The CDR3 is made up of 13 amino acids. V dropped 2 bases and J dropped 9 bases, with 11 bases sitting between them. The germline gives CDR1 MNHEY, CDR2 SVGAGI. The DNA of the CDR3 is TGTGCCAGCAGTTACAGAGTTTTTGGTGAGCAGTTCTTC. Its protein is CASSYRVFGEQFF.